This T cell receptor beta chain was recovered during a study of beta chain features in type 1 diabetes. Findings and limits, study-wide: Significant though moderate, a shortening of TCRB CDR3s appeared in all four CD4+ subsets of Type 1 diabetes patients. More deletions and fewer insertions at VDJ junctions were seen in type 1 diabetes patients.

Regarding this clone: Antigen specificity is unknown. It is likely a read error, because the conserved phenylalanine at the end of the CDR3 is missing. The DNA is left out, because the CDR3 cannot be placed on it with certainty; the CDR3 is given as TCRdb lists it.

Germline V CDR1 and CDR2: GTSNPN, SVGIG (reference sequence). The CDR3 comprises 10 residues, both ends counted. The whole isolated RNA underwent reverse transcription, so sequencing captured expressed TCRB transcripts. Sequenced by immunoSEQ multiplex PCR; TCRdb stores in-frame clones only, minus some. The profile shows about 280,000 clones, 15% of them singletons. This TCR was recovered from a man younger than 35 with type 1 diabetes. The chain couples TRBV30 to TRBJ2-7; TRBD2, the table's D call, lacks a check against the DNA. The specimen sequenced was naive CD4+ T cells from blood. The CDR3 reads CAWTRTHPRL.